This T cell receptor beta chain was recovered during a study of shared clonotypes between healthy human individuals. The study, taken as a whole, reports: Sampling involved blood alone; tissue repertoires likely differ.

In the sorted-subset replicate PCRs, 150 to 200 ng DNA, around 32,000 T cell genomes, was used. The data were produced by immunoSEQ multiplex PCR, yet TCRdb's version contains in-frame clones alone and is incomplete. Here the sample spans around 940,000 clones, 76% being singletons. A note on this clone: Its antigen is not known.

The CDR3 consists of 17 residues. V was pared by 1 base and J by 4 bases, with 16 bases between. From germline, CDR1 is MNHNS and CDR2 SASEGT. This clonotype was obtained from a man younger than 35 in good health. What was sequenced was memory CD4+ T cells sorted from blood. Described subset: CD45RA-negative fraction. The V gene is TRBV6-1, the J gene TRBJ2-2, with D perhaps TRBD2 (6 bases). CDR3: CASSEGPGRLVTGELFF. CDR3 DNA sequence: TGTGCCAGCAGTGAAGGCCCAGGGAGGTTGGTCACCGGGGAGCTGTTTTTT.